This T cell receptor beta chain is from a study of CD8 T cells in ankylosing spondylitis. Libraries of TCR beta came from quantitative 5'-RACE with molecular barcodes. TCRdb re-called the 5' RACE reads through MiXCR, storing one row per CDR3 protein. The sample holds a few hundred thousand distinct CDR3 sequences, about 20% seen once. Study outcomes and limitations: Made up of fewer than ten highly homologous variants, a TCR beta motif appeared characteristic of ankylosing spondylitis blood. Reportedly, significant enrichment of disease-linked clones occurred in matched ankylosing spondylitis synovial fluid. Some of the motif variants had earlier been found in reactive arthritis patients' fluid and blood.

Notes on this clonotype: Its antigen is currently unknown.

CDR1 and CDR2 from the germline V gene are LNHNV and YYDKDF (reference sequence). The CDR3 consists of 15 residues. The V gene lost 0 bases and the J gene lost 7 bases, with 15 bases spanning the gap. The sequence derives from a female donor with ankylosing spondylitis or in good health (not recorded which). The genes are TRBV15 and TRBJ1-1; D possibly corresponds to TRBD1 (5 bases). The sample was blood, either unsorted or a sorted T cell fraction (not recorded which). This chain's CDR3 is CATSRDVGAPNEAFF. The DNA of the CDR3 is TGTGCCACCAGCAGAGATGTAGGGGCGCCGAATGAAGCTTTCTTT.